These T cell receptor beta chains were read from a single sample in a study of breast tumors, draining lymph nodes, adjacent tissues. Each CDR3 protein is one row after TCRdb ran MiXCR on the multiplex PCR reads. The data show about 180,000 distinct CDR3 sequences, around a third seen once. Sequencing was done on a sample of axillary lymph node tissue. These receptors were collected from a female donor with breast cancer. Some clones in this sample may be carry-over from other donors' samples. Both conserved end residues are part of each CDR3. The D gene is left open where the match is weak. Clone sizes are given selectively: once, few, many, or a class where the clone is expanded.

size	V	D	J	CDR3	DNA
many	TRBV6-4	NA	TRBJ2-1	CASSDSNRGNEQFF	TGTGCCAGCAGTGACTCTAATAGGGGTAATGAGCAGTTCTTC
NA	TRBV28	NA	TRBJ2-5	CASSPGFSRETQYF	TGTGCCAGCAGTCCAGGTTTCTCAAGAGAGACCCAGTACTTC
NA	TRBV11-2	TRBD1	TRBJ2-7	CASSGQAGKQYF	TGTGCCAGCTCGGGACAGGCTGGAAAGCAGTACTTC
many	TRBV11-3	TRBD2	TRBJ2-5	CASSYRGEETQYF	TGTGCCAGCAGCTATCGGGGGGAAGAGACCCAGTACTTC
NA	TRBV9	TRBD1	TRBJ1-4	CASSLDGTGFEKLFF	TGTGCCAGCAGCTTAGATGGGACAGGGTTTGAAAAACTGTTTTTT
NA	TRBV7-2	NA	TRBJ1-1	CASSGTGIVGGNTEAFF	TGTGCCAGCAGCGGCACAGGTATCGTTGGGGGGAACACTGAAGCTTTCTTT
once	TRBV4-2	NA	TRBJ1-6	CASSQNGLAAYNSPLHF	TGTGCCAGCAGCCAGAACGGACTAGCGGCCTACAATTCACCCCTCCACTTT
many	TRBV7-3	NA	TRBJ2-3	CASSGGTTRDTQYF	TGTGCCAGCAGCGGAGGAACCACACGAGATACGCAGTATTTT
NA	TRBV7-9	NA	TRBJ2-2	CAGSVRTFGPSTDAGELFF	TGTGCCGGCAGCGTTAGAACCTTCGGGCCCAGTACAGACGCCGGGGAGCTGTTTTTT
many	TRBV18	TRBD1	TRBJ1-5	CASSPLGQGNQPQHF	TGTGCCAGCTCACCGTTGGGACAGGGCAATCAGCCCCAGCATTTT
many	TRBV20-1	NA	TRBJ2-1	CSASDTGRGEQFF	TGCAGTGCTAGCGATACAGGGAGGGGTGAGCAGTTCTTC
many	TRBV19	TRBD2	TRBJ2-7	CASSMGSGGRGYEQYF	TGTGCCAGTAGTATGGGTAGCGGGGGCCGGGGCTACGAGCAGTACTTC
many	TRBV2	TRBD2	TRBJ2-3	CASSAGLAGALPTDTQYF	TGTGCCAGCAGTGCTGGACTAGCGGGGGCGTTACCCACAGATACGCAGTATTTT
NA	TRBV9	NA	TRBJ2-7	CASSVRQFNEQYF	TGTGCCAGCAGCGTACGACAGTTCAACGAGCAGTACTTC
many	TRBV2	NA	TRBJ2-7	CASSSIVVGNEQYF	TGTGCCAGCAGTAGTATAGTCGTGGGGAACGAGCAGTACTTC
few	TRBV6-2/TRBV6-3	NA	TRBJ2-1	CASSRLRRAVSSYNEQFF	TGTGCCAGCAGTCGCCTGCGGCGTGCGGTTAGCTCCTACAATGAGCAGTTCTTC
many	TRBV19	TRBD1	TRBJ1-6	CASSMLADRAPYNSPLHF	TGTGCCAGTAGTATGCTGGCGGACAGGGCCCCATATAATTCACCCCTCCACTTT
many	TRBV10-1	NA	TRBJ1-6	CASGWFYNSPLHF	TGCGCCAGCGGTTGGTTCTATAATTCACCCCTCCACTTT
NA	TRBV4-1	TRBD2	TRBJ2-2	CASSQAMGLRWEQFF	TGTGCCAGCAGCCAAGCGATGGGACTACGGTGGGAGCAGTTTTTT
many	TRBV24-1	TRBD1	TRBJ1-2	CATSDASGTGYGYTF	TGTGCCACCAGTGATGCATCCGGGACAGGGTATGGCTACACCTTC
many	TRBV20-1	NA	TRBJ2-1	CSAREGAQHNEQFF	TGCAGTGCTAGAGAAGGGGCACAACACAATGAGCAGTTCTTC